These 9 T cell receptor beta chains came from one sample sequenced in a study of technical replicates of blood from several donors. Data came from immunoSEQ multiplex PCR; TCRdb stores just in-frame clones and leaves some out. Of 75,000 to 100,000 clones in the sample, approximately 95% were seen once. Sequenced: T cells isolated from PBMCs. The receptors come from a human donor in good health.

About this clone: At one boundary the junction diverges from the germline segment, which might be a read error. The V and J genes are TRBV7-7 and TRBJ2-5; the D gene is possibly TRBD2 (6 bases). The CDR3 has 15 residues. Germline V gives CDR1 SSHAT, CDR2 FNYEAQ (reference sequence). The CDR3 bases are TGTGCTAGCAGCTTACTTAGCGGTGCACAAGAGACCCAGTACTTC. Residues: CASSLLSGAQETQYF.

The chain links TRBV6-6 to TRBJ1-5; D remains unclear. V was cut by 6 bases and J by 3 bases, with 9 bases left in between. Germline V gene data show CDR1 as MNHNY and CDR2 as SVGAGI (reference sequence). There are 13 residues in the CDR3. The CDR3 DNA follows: TGTGCCAGCAGCCGGACTGACAATCAGCCCCAGCATTTT. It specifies CASSRTDNQPQHF.

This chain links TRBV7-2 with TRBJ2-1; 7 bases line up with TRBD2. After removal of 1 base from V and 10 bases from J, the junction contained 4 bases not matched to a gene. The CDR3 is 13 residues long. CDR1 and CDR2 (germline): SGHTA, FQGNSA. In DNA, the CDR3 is TGTGCCAGCAGCTTAGGACTAGCTGACGAGCAGTTCTTC. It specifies CASSLGLADEQFF.

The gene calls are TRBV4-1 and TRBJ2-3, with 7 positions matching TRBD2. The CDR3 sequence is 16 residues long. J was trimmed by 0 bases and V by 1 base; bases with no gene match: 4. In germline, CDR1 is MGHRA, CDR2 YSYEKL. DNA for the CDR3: TGCGCCAGCAGCCAAGGCCCAGCGGGAAGCACAGATACGCAGTATTTT. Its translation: CASSQGPAGSTDTQYF.

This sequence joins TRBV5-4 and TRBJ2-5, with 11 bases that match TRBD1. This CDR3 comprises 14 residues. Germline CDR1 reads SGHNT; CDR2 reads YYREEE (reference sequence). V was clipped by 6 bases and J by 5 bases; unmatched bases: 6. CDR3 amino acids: CASTRTGGFETQYF. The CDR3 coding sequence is TGTGCCAGCACCAGGACAGGGGGCTTTGAGACCCAGTACTTC.

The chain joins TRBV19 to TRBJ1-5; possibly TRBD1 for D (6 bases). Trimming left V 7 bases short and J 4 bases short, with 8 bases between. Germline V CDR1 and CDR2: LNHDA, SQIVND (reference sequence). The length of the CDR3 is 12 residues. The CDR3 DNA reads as TGTGCCAGTAAAACAGGGAATCAGCCCCAGCATTTT. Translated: CASKTGNQPQHF.

This CDR3 is CASSHTGTEDYGYTF. CDR3 coding DNA: TGTGCCAGCAGCCATACTGGGACAGAAGATTATGGCTACACCTTC. This chain uses TRBV5-6 with TRBJ1-2, with 7 bases identical to TRBD1. The ends lost 4 bases at V and 5 bases at J; junction bases unmatched: 11. Looked up from germline, CDR1 is SGHDT and CDR2 is YYEEEE. The CDR3 sequence is 15 residues long.

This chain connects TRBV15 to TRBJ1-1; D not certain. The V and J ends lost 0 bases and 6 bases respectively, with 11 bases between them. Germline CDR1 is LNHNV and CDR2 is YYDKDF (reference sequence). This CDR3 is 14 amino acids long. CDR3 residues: CATSRDLAGAEAFF. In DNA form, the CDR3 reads TGTGCCACCAGCAGAGACCTAGCGGGAGCTGAAGCTTTCTTT.

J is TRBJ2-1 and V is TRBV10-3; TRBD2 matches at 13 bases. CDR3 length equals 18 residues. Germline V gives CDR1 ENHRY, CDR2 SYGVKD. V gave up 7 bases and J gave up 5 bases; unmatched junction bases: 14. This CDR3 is CAITKTGTSGTLNNEQFF. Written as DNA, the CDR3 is TGTGCCATCACCAAGACCGGGACTAGCGGGACATTGAACAATGAGCAGTTCTTC.